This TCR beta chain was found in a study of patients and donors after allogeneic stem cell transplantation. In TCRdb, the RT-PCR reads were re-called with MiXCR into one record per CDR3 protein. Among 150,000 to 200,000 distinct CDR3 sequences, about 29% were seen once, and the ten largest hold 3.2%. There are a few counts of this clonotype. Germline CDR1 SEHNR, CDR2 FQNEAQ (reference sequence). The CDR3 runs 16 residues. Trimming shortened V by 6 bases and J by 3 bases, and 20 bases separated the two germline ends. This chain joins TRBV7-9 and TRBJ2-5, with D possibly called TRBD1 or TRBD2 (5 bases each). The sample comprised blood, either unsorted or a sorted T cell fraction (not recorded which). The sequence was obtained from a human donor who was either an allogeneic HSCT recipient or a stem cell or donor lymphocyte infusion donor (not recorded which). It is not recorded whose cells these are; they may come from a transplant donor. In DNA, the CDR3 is TGTGCCAGCAGACCAAAAGCAGGGAGAAGAGAAGAGACCCAGTACTTC. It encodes CASRPKAGRREETQYF.